Listed here are 16 T cell receptor beta chains from one sample, sequenced in a study of cytotoxic CD8 clonotypes in ibrutinib-treated CLL. The data were produced by immunoSEQ multiplex PCR, yet TCRdb's version contains in-frame clones alone and is incomplete. Seen here are 15,000 to 20,000 clones, over 70% observed once, and the top ten hold about 5.8%. The sequenced sample was PBMCs, obtained before ibrutinib treatment. The receptors derive from a human donor with chronic lymphocytic leukemia.

DNA for the CDR3: TGTGCCAGCAGTCCGGGCCCGGACAGGTCTACCAATGAGCAGTTCTTC. It translates to CASSPGPDRSTNEQFF. This chain links TRBV27 with TRBJ2-1; 7 positions agree with TRBD1. Unmatched junction bases numbered 13, after V lost 5 bases and J lost 6 bases. Germline V gives CDR1 MNHEY, CDR2 SMNVEV (reference sequence). The CDR3 has 16 residues.

The rearrangement links TRBV5-5 to TRBJ1-1; 9 bases are shared with TRBD1. V shed 4 bases and J 4 bases; nucleotides not matched to a gene: 8. The CDR3 loop spans 15 amino acids. Per the germline V gene, CDR1 is SGHKS and CDR2 is YYEKEE (reference sequence). In nucleotides, the CDR3 is TGTGCCAGCAGCCCGGGGACAGGGTACGGCACTGAAGCTTTCTTT. Translating it yields CASSPGTGYGTEAFF.

The chain links TRBV6-6 to TRBJ1-5; D remains unclear. Germline-derived CDR1 and CDR2 are MNHNY and SVGAGI (reference sequence). This CDR3 is 12 amino acids long. V lost 6 bases to trimming and J lost 9 bases, with 12 bases between them. CDR3: CASSPQVRPQHF. DNA for the CDR3: TGTGCCAGCAGCCCCCAGGTAAGGCCCCAGCATTTT.

The chain couples TRBV7-9 to TRBJ2-5; weak D call: TRBD1 (6 bases). V was pared by 5 bases and J by 5 bases, with 15 bases between. The germline V gene encodes CDR1 SEHNR and CDR2 FQNEAQ (reference sequence). This CDR3 has 14 residues. CDR3 DNA sequence: TGTGCCAGCAGCCGGGTGGGGGCCGGGGAGACCCAGTACTTC. Its protein product is CASSRVGAGETQYF.

This clone appeared a single time. The chain is built from TRBV28 and TRBJ2-5, with D possibly matching TRBD1 (8 bases). The germline V gene has CDR1 MDHEN and CDR2 SYDVKM. V dropped 6 bases and J dropped 4 bases, with 15 bases sitting between them. This CDR3 has 14 residues. CDR3 bases: TGTGCCAGCAGGACCACAGGGGGGGCAGAGACCCAGTACTTC. It is translated as CASRTTGGAETQYF.

This clone was picked up one time. The chain couples TRBV18 to TRBJ1-2; D gene uncertain. V lost 6 bases and J 1 base, leaving 9 bases between the germline ends. Germline V gene data show CDR1 as KGHSH and CDR2 as LQKENI. The CDR3 consists of 13 residues. This CDR3 is CASSLTDNYGYTF. The CDR3, as DNA: TGTGCCAGCTCCCTCACAGATAACTATGGCTACACCTTC.

V gene TRBV7-6 combines with J gene TRBJ2-7, with 9 bases matching TRBD1. This CDR3 comprises 17 residues. Germline V gene lookup returns CDR1 SGHVS and CDR2 FNYEAQ. V was clipped by 3 bases and J by 2 bases; unmatched bases: 11. The CDR3: CASSFRGGDRATYEQYF. The CDR3 DNA reads TGTGCCAGCAGCTTCCGAGGGGGGGACAGGGCGACCTACGAGCAGTACTTC.

The genes are TRBV19 and TRBJ2-3; the D gene is possibly TRBD1 (5 bases). Trimming removed 4 bases from V and 4 bases from J, with 9 bases in between. CDR1 and CDR2 (germline): LNHDA, SQIVND (reference sequence). This CDR3 has 13 residues. The CDR3 sequence: CASSTRVADTQYF. CDR3 in DNA: TGTGCCAGTAGTACCAGGGTGGCAGATACGCAGTATTTT. Full variable domain (rest looked up from reference TRBV19 and TRBJ2-3): DGGITQSPKYLFRKEGQNVTLSCEQNLNHDAMYWYRQDPGQGLRLIYYSQIVNDFQKGDIAEGYSVSREKKESFPLTVTSAQKNPTAFYLCASSTRVADTQYFGPGTRLTVL.

The chain links TRBV30 to TRBJ1-2; D ambiguous. V was clipped by 5 bases and J by 0 bases, with 10 bases between them. The CDR3 length is 13 residues. Germline loops: CDR1 GTSNPN, CDR2 SVGIG (reference sequence). In nucleotides, the CDR3 is TGTGCCTGGGCCACGGAAGCTAACTATGGCTACACCTTC. Protein product: CAWATEANYGYTF.

The chain joins TRBV18 to TRBJ2-7; D may correspond to TRBD1 or TRBD2 (6 bases each). CDR3 length equals 14 residues. Germline assignment: CDR1 KGHSH and CDR2 LQKENI. Trimming removed 3 bases at V and 2 bases at J, with 11 bases between. CDR3: CASSPGGGPYEQYF. The CDR3 DNA follows: TGTGCCAGCTCACCCGGGGGCGGGCCCTACGAGCAGTACTTC.

The count of this clone is one. V usage is TRBV19 and J usage is TRBJ1-4; D remains unclear. V was trimmed by 3 bases and J by 6 bases, leaving 14 bases between them. The CDR3 has 15 residues. The germline gives CDR1 LNHDA, CDR2 SQIVND (reference sequence). CDR3 in DNA: TGTGCCAGTAGTATCGTGGCAGCGAGGGATGAAAAACTGTTTTTT. This encodes CASSIVAARDEKLFF.

This clone was counted once. The gene calls are TRBV6-5 and TRBJ1-5, with 7 nucleotides matching TRBD1. V lost 6 bases to trimming and J lost 6 bases; unmatched junction nucleotides: 8. The CDR3 length is 14 residues. From germline, CDR1 is MNHEY and CDR2 SVGAGI. This CDR3 is CASRQLQGRQPQHF. CDR3 coding DNA: TGTGCCAGCAGGCAACTACAGGGGCGTCAGCCCCAGCATTTT.

Here the CDR3 DNA reads TGTGCCAGCAGCTACCAAGACCGGAACACTGAAGCTTTCTTT. The encoded protein is CASSYQDRNTEAFF. The rearrangement links TRBV7-2 to TRBJ1-1; D unresolved. The CDR3 sequence is 14 residues long. V shed 4 bases and J shed 1 base, with 10 bases lying between them. Germline V gives CDR1 SGHTA, CDR2 FQGNSA.

This chain joins TRBV6-1 and TRBJ2-5; D unresolved. The CDR3 totals 13 residues. V lost 8 bases, J lost 4 bases, and 14 bases lay in between. Germline V gives CDR1 MNHNS, CDR2 SASEGT. CDR3 region: CASLTGATETQYF. The CDR3, as DNA: TGTGCCAGCTTGACGGGCGCCACAGAGACCCAGTACTTC.

The chain carries TRBV9 and TRBJ2-5; unclear D gene. Trimming left V 4 bases short and J 0 bases short, with 7 bases between. The CDR3 consists of 13 residues. Germline CDR1 and CDR2: SGDLS and YYNGEE. CDR3 sequence (DNA): TGTGCCAGCAGCCTAGGGAACCAAGAGACCCAGTACTTC. Translating gives CASSLGNQETQYF. The whole variable domain, remainder taken from reference TRBV9 and TRBJ2-5, is DSGVTQTPKHLITATGQRVTLRCSPRSGDLSVYWYQQSLDQGLQFLIQYYNGEERAKGNILERFSAQQFPDLHSELNLSSLELGDSALYFCASSLGNQETQYFGPGTRLLVL.

This clone turned up a few times. The CDR3 DNA reads TGTGCCAGCAGTGTGGGCCGGCCTCGAAATGAGCAGTTCTTC. Residues: CASSVGRPRNEQFF. This sequence joins TRBV28 and TRBJ2-1; D unclear. Deletions cut 5 bases from V and 7 bases from J, with 15 bases between. The CDR3 runs 14 residues. Germline CDR1 and CDR2: MDHEN and SYDVKM.